The 32 T cell receptor beta chains given below trace back to one sample, sequenced in a study of spatial heterogeneity in lung cancer. Study-level points and caveats: Higher tumor mutation counts went along with higher counts of expanded intratumoral alpha and beta TCRs.

TCRdb passed the 5' RACE reads through MiXCR, listing each CDR3 protein once. The data hold about 12,000 distinct CDR3 sequences, with roughly 5.2% observed a single time. The time point denotes: sample taken at primary tumor resection. No antigen has been identified for these receptors. The source was lung tumor tissue, collected at surgery. All receptors come from a male donor with early-stage non-small cell lung cancer.

Ten or more counts support this clonotype. The chain has TRBV6-1 and TRBJ2-7; no firm D call. The germline V and J ends were trimmed by 2 bases and 0 bases, with 5 bases remaining between them. The CDR3 totals 13 residues. Germline CDR1 and CDR2: MNHNS and SASEGT. The CDR3 region is CASSEQSSYEQYV. CDR3 in DNA: TGTGCCAGCAGTGAACAGAGCTCCTACGAGCAGTACGTC.

This clonotype has a count of ten or more. The V call is TRBV6-2 or TRBV6-3, the J call TRBJ2-7; a possible D gene is TRBD1 (5 bases). The germline V gene encodes CDR1 MNHEY and CDR2 SVGEGT. Deletions cut 0 bases from V and 9 bases from J, with 15 bases between. The CDR3 runs to 14 residues. Written as DNA, the CDR3 is TGTGCCAGCAGTTACTCGGGAACAGGATGGGGGCAGTACGTC. Translated: CASSYSGTGWGQYV.

This clonotype was seen many times. V gene TRBV7-2 combines with J gene TRBJ2-1, with 12 bases matching TRBD1. CDR3 length equals 17 residues. Unmatched junction bases numbered 3, after V lost 3 bases and J lost 0 bases. Germline CDR1 reads SGHTA; CDR2 reads FQGNSA. The CDR3 region has the DNA TGTGCCAGCAGCTTCCCGGGACAGGGGGCCTCCTACAATGAGCAGTTCTTC. Amino acids: CASSFPGQGASYNEQFF.

There are a few counts of this clonotype. The rearrangement uses TRBV6-2 or TRBV6-3 and TRBJ1-5; 10 bases align to TRBD1. The CDR3 runs 14 residues. The J segment lost 7 bases and the V segment lost 6 bases, leaving 6 bases of the junction unmatched. The germline V gene has CDR1 MNHEY and CDR2 SVGEGT. CDR3 nucleotides: TGTGCCAGCAGAGGGACAGGGGAAGTCCAGCCCCAGCATTTT. Its translation: CASRGTGEVQPQHF.

This clonotype was seen ten or more times. The J gene is TRBJ1-6, the V gene TRBV19, with D tentatively TRBD1 (5 bases). Trimming left V 5 bases short and J 9 bases short, with 14 bases between. The CDR3 extends over 14 amino acids. Germline CDR1 and CDR2: LNHDA and SQIVND (reference sequence). Here the CDR3 reads CASSGRVSGSPLHF. The CDR3 nucleotides are TGTGCCAGTAGTGGCAGGGTTAGTGGTTCACCCCTCCACTTT.

The table lists this clonotype with many counts. As DNA, the CDR3 is TGTGCCAGCAGTTTCCGACAGGGGACCATTCAGTACTTC. Amino acid sequence: CASSFRQGTIQYF. This rearrangement joins TRBV27 to TRBJ2-4; 8 bases match TRBD1. Per the germline V gene, CDR1 is MNHEY and CDR2 is SMNVEV (reference sequence). This CDR3 spans 13 amino acids. The V and J ends lost 3 bases and 9 bases, in that order; junction bases with no gene match: 4.

This clonotype was picked up many times. The chain employs TRBV20-1 and TRBJ2-7, with 7 bases that match TRBD1. V shed 1 base, J shed 0 bases, and the junction held 6 bases outside the gene matches. CDR1 is DFQATT and CDR2 is SNEGSKA in the germline V gene (reference sequence). The CDR3 is 15 amino acids. CDR3 bases: TGCAGTGCTAGAGCCCTGGACAGGTTCTCCTACGAGCAGTACTTC. Residues: CSARALDRFSYEQYF.

Many counts were recorded for this clonotype. This sequence joins TRBV7-2 and TRBJ2-1; maybe TRBD1 (5 bases). CDR3 length equals 15 residues. Germline lookup yields CDR1 SGHTA and CDR2 FQGNSA. Trimming stripped 5 bases from V and 8 bases from J, with 19 bases between. This CDR3 reads CASSPRASTGDEQFF. The CDR3 nucleotides read TGTGCCAGCAGCCCGCGCGCCTCTACAGGTGATGAGCAGTTCTTC.

This clonotype was found many times. The CDR3 reads CASTQSGLGGRSGANVLTF. In DNA, the CDR3 is TGTGCCAGCACACAGTCGGGACTAGGGGGCCGCTCTGGGGCCAACGTCCTGACTTTC. The chain employs TRBV6-6 and TRBJ2-6; D may be TRBD2 (8 bases). This CDR3 has 19 amino acids. CDR1 is MNHNY and CDR2 is SVGAGI in the germline V gene (reference sequence). Trimming stripped 7 bases from V and 0 bases from J, with 22 bases between.

This chain links TRBV6-1 with TRBJ1-2; 7 bases are shared with TRBD1. Germline V gives CDR1 MNHNS, CDR2 SASEGT. The CDR3 is 17 amino acids. Unmatched junction bases numbered 12, after V lost 2 bases and J lost 3 bases. DNA for the CDR3: TGTGCCAGCAGTGAAAACATACTTGCGGGACAGTACTATGGCTACACCTTC. Translating gives CASSENILAGQYYGYTF.

By proportion, this clonotype is medium-sized. The V call is TRBV29-1, the J call TRBJ1-2; no reliable D call. The ends were cut back, 0 bases at V and 3 bases at J, with 14 bases in the middle. Germline V CDR1 and CDR2: SQVTM, ANQGSEA. This CDR3 is built from 15 residues. The CDR3 bases are TGCAGCGTTGAAGATAGTGGGCTGGGCTACTATGGCTACACCTTC. Translated, it gives CSVEDSGLGYYGYTF.

This clonotype was seen ten or more times. The chain is built from TRBV7-2 and TRBJ1-5; D not certain. This CDR3 contains 14 residues. Per the germline V gene, CDR1 is SGHTA and CDR2 is FQGNSA. The V and J ends lost 7 bases and 4 bases respectively, with 14 bases between them. The CDR3 nucleotides are TGTGCCAGCACCCTTTCGTTGATGAATCAGCCCCAGCATTTT. This codes for CASTLSLMNQPQHF.

CDR3 residues: CSAKGSQETQYF. The CDR3 DNA reads TGCAGTGCTAAGGGGTCGCAAGAGACCCAGTACTTC. This chain connects TRBV20-1 to TRBJ2-5; TRBD1 might be the D (5 bases). This CDR3 contains 12 residues. V shed 4 bases and J shed 2 bases, with 8 bases lying between them. Germline V lookup: CDR1 DFQATT, CDR2 SNEGSKA (reference sequence).

This clonotype was detected many times. This chain links TRBV12-3 or TRBV12-4 with TRBJ1-1, with TRBD1 as a possible D gene (5 bases). This CDR3 comprises 15 residues. Trimming stripped 6 bases from V and 1 base from J, with 15 bases between. The CDR3 sequence: CASRLPGFGNTEAFF. The CDR3 DNA follows: TGTGCCAGCAGATTGCCAGGGTTTGGGAACACTGAAGCTTTCTTT.

By share, this clonotype counts as medium-sized. The chain recombines TRBV12-3 or TRBV12-4 with TRBJ2-1; D ambiguous. Trimming stripped 4 bases from V and 12 bases from J, with 13 bases between. The CDR3 loop spans 12 amino acids. CDR3 sequence (DNA): TGTGCCAGCAGTTCAATTGGATCCCGGCAGTTCTTC. Its translation: CASSSIGSRQFF.

This clonotype showed up many times. The chain joins TRBV6-5 to TRBJ2-3; D possibly uses TRBD1 or TRBD2 (5 bases each). V was clipped by 2 bases and J by 1 base, with 10 bases between them. Looked up from germline, CDR1 is MNHEY and CDR2 is SVGAGI. The CDR3 is 15 residues long. The CDR3 loop reads CASSYEGPGTDTQYF. CDR3 bases: TGTGCCAGCAGTTACGAGGGGCCGGGCACAGATACGCAGTATTTT.

Ten or more counts support this clonotype. CDR3 sequence: CASSQVTDTQYF. The CDR3 DNA sequence: TGTGCCAGCAGCCAAGTTACAGATACGCAGTATTTT. The rearrangement joins TRBV3-1 to TRBJ2-3; no reliable D call. CDR1 is LGHDT, CDR2 YNNKEL, per germline (reference sequence). There are 12 residues in the CDR3. Trimming cost V 1 base and J 3 bases, with 2 bases left between them.

The table lists this clonotype with many counts. The chain is built from TRBV27 and TRBJ1-6, with 8 bases identical to TRBD1. J gave up 10 bases and V 6 bases, and 11 bases lay outside the gene matches. Germline CDR1 is MNHEY and CDR2 is SMNVEV (reference sequence). This CDR3 contains 15 residues. The CDR3 region is CASRDTGTGRSPLHF. The DNA of the CDR3 is TGTGCCAGCAGGGACACCGGGACAGGACGATCACCCCTCCACTTT.

This clonotype was recorded at least ten times. The chain links TRBV6-5 to TRBJ2-1, with a tentative D call TRBD2 (5 bases). CDR3 size: 13 residues. Trimming shortened V by 5 bases and J by 3 bases, and 8 bases separated the two germline ends. Germline assignment: CDR1 MNHEY and CDR2 SVGAGI. The CDR3 DNA sequence: TGTGCCAGCAGTCTCGGACTCTACAATGAGCAGTTCTTC. Its protein is CASSLGLYNEQFF.

The sample holds many counts of this clonotype. CDR3 residues: CASSQNMGAQETQYF. Here the CDR3 DNA reads TGTGCCAGCAGTCAAAACATGGGGGCGCAAGAGACCCAGTACTTC. The chain has TRBV7-2 and TRBJ2-5; TRBD1 is a possible D gene (6 bases). Germline lookup yields CDR1 SGHTA and CDR2 FQGNSA. The length of the CDR3 is 15 residues. V was clipped by 6 bases and J by 2 bases, with 16 bases between them.

This clonotype was recorded at least ten times. The CDR3 nucleotides read TGCAGTGCTGCAGCTGGACAGGAAATTGAAGCTTTCTTT. Translation: CSAAAGQEIEAFF. The genes are TRBV20-1 and TRBJ1-1; 7 bases align to TRBD1. J gave up 7 bases and V 5 bases, and 10 bases lay outside the gene matches. In germline, CDR1 is DFQATT, CDR2 SNEGSKA (reference sequence). This CDR3 contains 13 residues.

This clonotype was detected many times. The chain combines TRBV29-1 with TRBJ1-2; D unclear. Trimming took off 4 bases at V and 6 bases at J, with 9 bases between the two ends. The CDR3 is made up of 11 amino acids. CDR1 SQVTM and CDR2 ANQGSEA come from the germline V gene. The CDR3: CSVAGGDGYTF. CDR3 nucleotide sequence: TGCAGCGTTGCTGGTGGGGATGGCTACACCTTC.

There are many counts of this clonotype. This rearrangement joins TRBV7-6 to TRBJ2-1, with no clear D. In germline, CDR1 is SGHVS, CDR2 FNYEAQ. CDR3 length equals 15 residues. Trimming took off 7 bases at V and 6 bases at J, with 19 bases between the two ends. CDR3 coding DNA: TGTGCCAGCACCGTCATGGCGGCCACCCTCAATGAGCAGTTCTTC. It translates to CASTVMAATLNEQFF.

This chain uses TRBV6-2 or TRBV6-3 with TRBJ2-3; D possibly corresponds to TRBD2 (5 bases). Germline CDR1 and CDR2: MNHEY and SVGEGT. V was clipped by 2 bases and J by 5 bases, with 8 bases between them. The length of the CDR3 is 13 residues. The CDR3 nucleotides are TGTGCCAGCAGTTACCGGGCGGGAGATACGCAGTATTTT. This codes for CASSYRAGDTQYF.

This clonotype was seen repeatedly, ten times or more. The chain links TRBV18 to TRBJ2-5; D ambiguous. V gave up 2 bases and J gave up 3 bases, with 1 base separating them. This CDR3 spans 11 amino acids. Germline V gives CDR1 KGHSH, CDR2 LQKENI. CDR3 residues: CASSPEETQYF. The CDR3 DNA is TGTGCCAGCTCACCAGAAGAGACCCAGTACTTC. Looking up the rest from reference TRBV18 and TRBJ2-5 gives the full variable domain: NAGVMQNPRHLVRRRGQEARLRCSPMKGHSHVYWYRQLPEEGLKFMVYLQKENIIDESGMPKERFSAEFPKEGPSILRIQQVVRGDSAAYFCASSPEETQYFGPGTRLLVL.

The table lists this clonotype with many counts. The chain is built from TRBV29-1 and TRBJ2-5; either TRBD1 or TRBD2 may fit D (5 bases each). The germline V and J ends were trimmed by 6 bases and 5 bases, with 13 bases remaining between them. The CDR3 is 12 amino acids. Germline loops: CDR1 SQVTM, CDR2 ANQGSEA. In DNA, the CDR3 is TGCAGCGTGGCCCGGGACGGGGAGACCCAGTACTTC. Translation: CSVARDGETQYF.

This clonotype was observed at least ten times. The chain combines TRBV12-3 or TRBV12-4 with TRBJ2-4; 11 nucleotides match TRBD1. J gave up 6 bases and V 7 bases, and 8 bases lay outside the gene matches. This CDR3 is 15 amino acids long. As DNA, the CDR3 is TGTGCCAGCACTATGTCGGGGACAGGGGGAAACATTCAGTACTTC. Its protein is CASTMSGTGGNIQYF.

Within the sample, this clonotype is medium-sized (0.01 to 0.1%). This sequence joins TRBV5-4 and TRBJ2-3; 7 nucleotides agree with TRBD2. This CDR3 comprises 15 residues. Per the germline V gene, CDR1 is SGHNT and CDR2 is YYREEE (reference sequence). The trim removed 0 bases at V and 0 bases at J, leaving 1 base unmatched. The CDR3, as DNA: TGTGCCAGCAGCTTGGGACTAGCTAGCACAGATACGCAGTATTTT. Residues: CASSLGLASTDTQYF.

This clonotype was counted many times. This chain joins TRBV5-1 and TRBJ2-2, with 10 bases matching TRBD2. J was trimmed by 5 bases and V by 0 bases; bases with no gene match: 4. This CDR3 region has 16 residues. The V gene's germline CDR1 is SGHRS and CDR2 YFSETQ. CDR3 in amino acids: CASSLDASGRTGELFF. The CDR3 nucleotides are TGCGCCAGCAGCTTGGATGCTAGCGGGAGAACCGGGGAGCTGTTTTTT.

At least ten counts were recorded for this clonotype. The chain carries TRBV7-2 and TRBJ1-5; weak D call: TRBD1 (5 bases). Deletions cut 1 base from V and 3 bases from J, with 10 bases between. Germline-derived CDR1 and CDR2 are SGHTA and FQGNSA. The CDR3 consists of 15 residues. CDR3 in DNA: TGTGCCAGCAGCTTAGAGGCAGGGCTCAATCAGCCCCAGCATTTT. Residues: CASSLEAGLNQPQHF.

In its sample, this clonotype was seen many times. The rearrangement links TRBV27 to TRBJ1-6, with 9 bases lining up with TRBD1. V was clipped by 4 bases and J by 10 bases; unmatched bases: 8. Germline values: CDR1 MNHEY, CDR2 SMNVEV (reference sequence). The CDR3 sequence is 15 residues long. CDR3 sequence reads: CASSSLYRGHSPLHF. CDR3 DNA sequence: TGTGCCAGCAGTTCTTTATACAGGGGGCACTCACCCCTCCACTTT.

This clonotype has ten or more counts. The rearrangement links TRBV20-1 to TRBJ2-3; D is undetermined. CDR3 length: 15 residues. Trimming stripped 0 bases from V and 3 bases from J, with 13 bases between. Germline loops: CDR1 DFQATT, CDR2 SNEGSKA (reference sequence). The CDR3 DNA reads TGCAGTGCTAGAGATCGGTCTCTTGGTACAGATACGCAGTATTTT. Protein: CSARDRSLGTDTQYF.